Below, 5 T cell receptor beta chains from the same sample are listed, as sequenced in a study of T cell responses to AZD1222 COVID-19 vaccine. The table came from immunoSEQ multiplex PCR; TCRdb's copy has only in-frame clones and leaves some out. In the table there are about 72,000 clones, 80% to 90% of which are singletons. The specimen was peripheral blood, collected 28 days after the second AZD1222 dose. These receptors originate from an adult who received the AZD1222 COVID-19 vaccine.

CDR3 sequence reads: CAISETGQGSYEQYF. The CDR3 DNA sequence: TGTGCCATCAGTGAGACGGGACAGGGGTCCTACGAGCAGTACTTC. V gene TRBV10-3 combines with J gene TRBJ2-7, with 10 bases matching TRBD1. Losses at the gene ends were 2 bases for V and 1 base for J; bases not matched to a gene: 2. CDR1 is ENHRY, CDR2 SYGVKD, per germline. The CDR3 runs 15 residues.

The chain joins TRBV9 to TRBJ2-7, with 10 bases identical to TRBD1. The CDR3 is 14 residues long. J lost 5 bases, V lost 2 bases, and 4 bases had no gene match. Per the germline V gene, CDR1 is SGDLS and CDR2 is YYNGEE. CDR3 in DNA: TGTGCCAGCAGCGTTAGGGACAGGGGAAACGAGCAGTACTTC. Amino acid sequence: CASSVRDRGNEQYF.

This clone is medium-sized. The chain links TRBV19 to TRBJ2-1, with 12 nucleotides matching TRBD2. CDR1 is LNHDA, CDR2 SQIVND, per germline (reference sequence). The CDR3 is 15 residues long. With V trimmed by 4 bases and J by 3 bases, 1 base remained unmatched. The CDR3 spells CASSKTSGSYNEQFF. CDR3 nucleotide sequence: TGTGCCAGTAGTAAGACTAGCGGGAGCTACAATGAGCAGTTCTTC. Full variable domain (remainder filled in from reference TRBV19 and TRBJ2-1): DGGITQSPKYLFRKEGQNVTLSCEQNLNHDAMYWYRQDPGQGLRLIYYSQIVNDFQKGDIAEGYSVSREKKESFPLTVTSAQKNPTAFYLCASSKTSGSYNEQFFGPGTRLTVL.

This chain uses TRBV18 with TRBJ2-5; 7 bases agree with TRBD1. The CDR3 runs to 14 residues. From germline, CDR1 is KGHSH and CDR2 LQKENI. Germline trimming cut 3 bases from V and 1 base from J; bases unmatched to any gene: 2. CDR3 sequence (DNA): TGTGCCAGCTCACCCACAGGGGTCCAAGAGACCCAGTACTTC. It specifies CASSPTGVQETQYF.

The rearrangement links TRBV19 to TRBJ2-1; 11 bases line up with TRBD2. Germline trimming cut 5 bases from V and 6 bases from J; bases unmatched to any gene: 18. The CDR3 is made up of 19 amino acids. Germline V gene lookup returns CDR1 LNHDA and CDR2 SQIVND (reference sequence). CDR3 coding DNA: TGTGCCAGTAGTGCTACCGGGACTAGCGGAAACCCCCGAAGCAATGAGCAGTTCTTC. The encoded protein is CASSATGTSGNPRSNEQFF. The full variable domain, with the rest looked up from reference TRBV19 and TRBJ2-1, is DGGITQSPKYLFRKEGQNVTLSCEQNLNHDAMYWYRQDPGQGLRLIYYSQIVNDFQKGDIAEGYSVSREKKESFPLTVTSAQKNPTAFYLCASSATGTSGNPRSNEQFFGPGTRLTVL.